The T cell receptor beta chain described here comes from a study of shared clonotypes between healthy human individuals (dated by TCRdb to 2019 to 2021). As for the study more broadly: A couple of women and a few men aged 18 to 49 years were included in the cohort. To estimate repertoire size and how much clonotype sharing occurs between individuals, the study deeply sequenced the blood TCR repertoires of a handful of healthy adults. Different laboratories and diverse techniques were used to prepare libraries and sequence TCR repertoires, to increase sequencing depth and limit assay-specific biases. Per donor, leukapheresis produced somewhere between about 0.8 and 9 billion PBMCs.

Healthy HIV-negative adults with no recently reported acute infections or vaccinations were included as donors. Every donor was a Caucasian adult living in Nashville, Tennessee, USA. For unsorted samples, about 90 million PBMCs were counted, and genomic DNA was extracted using the QIAamp DNA Blood Mini kit. After blood collection by leukapheresis, PBMCs were isolated using Ficoll-Histopaque density gradient centrifugation and then cryopreserved in the vapor phase of liquid nitrogen. Summary of the overall study and its limitations: Sampling was restricted to blood, and TCR repertoires in tissue are likely to differ from TCR repertoires in blood. The small number of donors limited the genetic and exposure-history diversity represented. Pairwise subsampling indicated that sequencing depth was expected to affect the degree of clonotype sharing among donors.

Using the deep immunoSEQ assay, multiplex PCR amplified TCR CDR3 regions from genomic DNA. Extracted genomic DNA from each cell subset was spread evenly across all wells of several immunoSEQ 96-well plates, with each plate serving as a replicate. For unsorted PBMC, each replicate PCR was loaded with 300 to 350 ng genomic DNA, equivalent to tens of thousands of T cell genomes. Ten immunoSEQ deep assay plates were used to sequence the unsorted PBMC genomic DNA. Purified libraries were measured with a Qubit 3.0 fluorometer, size-checked on a Bioanalyzer 2100, and measured again with the KAPA Library Quantification kit. Each immunoSEQ 96-well plate was sequenced on its own single-read 150-cycle Illumina NextSeq 550 flow cell. The paper's processing steps were these. Because only junctional sequences without quality scores were contained in the immunoSEQ output, filtering matching that applied to full-length reads could not be performed. Sequences were annotated with PyIR, a Python wrapper for IgBLAST v1.9, using IMGT germline references to assign V/J genes and CDR3. Reads with weak V/J assignments (E-value above 1e-6), missing CDR3, stop codons, out-of-frame junctions, or ambiguous translated residues were removed. V3J clonotypes were defined as sequences sharing the same inferred V gene, J gene, and CDR3 amino acid sequence. To compute the percentage overlap between repertoires, the number of shared unique clonotypes was divided by the size of the smaller repertoire. Repertoire richness was assessed with RTK rarefaction, the Chao1 estimator, and Recon v2.1 estimates of unobserved clonotypes. TCRdb obtained this table from immuneACCESS and retained in-frame rearrangements with V and J assigned. These tables miss some clones; where compared with another copy, unresolved V genes account for less than half of the shortfall, and the remainder is unexplained. The DNA was the basis for D and trimming; V, J and clone size are from that table. The sample table holds roughly 500,000 clones, of which 70% to 80% were seen once. The ten most abundant clones make up 10% to 15% of the sample.

About this clone: Its cognate antigen has yet to be identified. The record has no base qualities; no much larger clone is one base away.

The CDR1 and CDR2 encoded by the germline V gene are MDHEN and SYDVKM. Including cysteine and phenylalanine, the CDR3 has 11 amino acids. Just the 33-base CDR3 DNA is kept, in frame starting at base 1. Deletion took 3 bases off V and 12 bases off J, with a span of 9 bases between the germline ends. The sequenced sample was PBMCs. The sequence derives from a woman in her thirties or forties in good health. Some clones in this sample may be carry-over from other donors' samples. Recombination linked TRBV28 to TRBJ1-5; no D gene call is confident. The CDR3 region has the sequence CASSFRGRQHF. The sequenced DNA is TGTGCCAGCAGTTTTAGAGGACGCCAGCATTTT.